The clone carrying this T cell receptor beta chain was counted between two and nine times. Germline CDR1 and CDR2: SGHNT and YYREEE (reference sequence). This CDR3 is built from 14 residues. V was shortened by 2 bases and J by 2 bases, with 11 bases between the two germline ends. Clones were read by immunoSEQ multiplex PCR, and TCRdb kept only the in-frame ones, dropping some. The sample records under 25,000 clones, 60% to 80% being singletons. As to time point: cycle 4 day 1 (C4D1), after five to seven weeks of nivolumab. Every one of the patients relapsed after autologous stem cell transplantation (brentuximab vedotin exposure was variable). This sample is part of a study of PD-1 blockade in classical Hodgkin lymphoma.

The J gene is TRBJ2-7, the V gene TRBV5-4, with D unresolved. This receptor was obtained from a human donor with classical Hodgkin lymphoma. Sequenced material: peripheral blood mononuclear cells (PBMCs), taken before the fourth cycle of nivolumab. CDR3: CASSFNGPPYEQYF. CDR3 bases: TGTGCCAGCAGCTTTAACGGTCCTCCCTACGAGCAGTACTTC. Supplemented by reference TRBV5-4 and TRBJ2-7, the full variable domain reads ETGVTQSPTHLIKTRGQQVTLRCSSQSGHNTVSWYQQALGQGPQFIFQYYREEENGRGNFPPRFSGLQFPNYSSELNVNALELDDSALYLCASSFNGPPYEQYFGPGTRLTVT.